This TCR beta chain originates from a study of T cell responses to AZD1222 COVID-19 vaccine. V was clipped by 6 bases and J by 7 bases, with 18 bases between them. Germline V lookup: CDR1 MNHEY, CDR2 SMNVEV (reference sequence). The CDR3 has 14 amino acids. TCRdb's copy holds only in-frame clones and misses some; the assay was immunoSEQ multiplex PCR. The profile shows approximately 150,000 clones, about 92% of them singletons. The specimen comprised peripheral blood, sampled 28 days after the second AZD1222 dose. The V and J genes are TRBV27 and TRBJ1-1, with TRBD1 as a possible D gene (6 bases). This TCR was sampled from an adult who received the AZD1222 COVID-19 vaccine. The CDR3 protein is CASRGWGEQGEAFF. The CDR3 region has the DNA TGTGCCAGCAGGGGGTGGGGCGAACAGGGTGAAGCTTTCTTT.